This T cell receptor (beta chain) emerged from a study of T cell responses to AZD1222 COVID-19 vaccine. Study-level results: The donor group comprised mostly white British people and more females; the analysis possibly underestimated clonal diversity.

Profiling relied on immunoSEQ multiplex PCR, and the TCRdb table lists in-frame clones only, not all of them. The sample has about 140,000 clones; about 93% are singletons. The CDR3 extends over 16 amino acids. Concerning this clone itself: Its antigen remains unknown.

The sequence came from an adult in good health. V and J are TRBV21-1 and TRBJ2-2. TRBV21-1 corresponds to a pseudogene. The starting material was peripheral blood, obtained on day 0 of AZD1222 vaccination. The CDR3 DNA sequence: TGTGCCAACATACCCCCAAGGCCCCCTCCCACCGGGGAGCTGTTTTTT. This codes for CANIPPRPPPTGELFF.